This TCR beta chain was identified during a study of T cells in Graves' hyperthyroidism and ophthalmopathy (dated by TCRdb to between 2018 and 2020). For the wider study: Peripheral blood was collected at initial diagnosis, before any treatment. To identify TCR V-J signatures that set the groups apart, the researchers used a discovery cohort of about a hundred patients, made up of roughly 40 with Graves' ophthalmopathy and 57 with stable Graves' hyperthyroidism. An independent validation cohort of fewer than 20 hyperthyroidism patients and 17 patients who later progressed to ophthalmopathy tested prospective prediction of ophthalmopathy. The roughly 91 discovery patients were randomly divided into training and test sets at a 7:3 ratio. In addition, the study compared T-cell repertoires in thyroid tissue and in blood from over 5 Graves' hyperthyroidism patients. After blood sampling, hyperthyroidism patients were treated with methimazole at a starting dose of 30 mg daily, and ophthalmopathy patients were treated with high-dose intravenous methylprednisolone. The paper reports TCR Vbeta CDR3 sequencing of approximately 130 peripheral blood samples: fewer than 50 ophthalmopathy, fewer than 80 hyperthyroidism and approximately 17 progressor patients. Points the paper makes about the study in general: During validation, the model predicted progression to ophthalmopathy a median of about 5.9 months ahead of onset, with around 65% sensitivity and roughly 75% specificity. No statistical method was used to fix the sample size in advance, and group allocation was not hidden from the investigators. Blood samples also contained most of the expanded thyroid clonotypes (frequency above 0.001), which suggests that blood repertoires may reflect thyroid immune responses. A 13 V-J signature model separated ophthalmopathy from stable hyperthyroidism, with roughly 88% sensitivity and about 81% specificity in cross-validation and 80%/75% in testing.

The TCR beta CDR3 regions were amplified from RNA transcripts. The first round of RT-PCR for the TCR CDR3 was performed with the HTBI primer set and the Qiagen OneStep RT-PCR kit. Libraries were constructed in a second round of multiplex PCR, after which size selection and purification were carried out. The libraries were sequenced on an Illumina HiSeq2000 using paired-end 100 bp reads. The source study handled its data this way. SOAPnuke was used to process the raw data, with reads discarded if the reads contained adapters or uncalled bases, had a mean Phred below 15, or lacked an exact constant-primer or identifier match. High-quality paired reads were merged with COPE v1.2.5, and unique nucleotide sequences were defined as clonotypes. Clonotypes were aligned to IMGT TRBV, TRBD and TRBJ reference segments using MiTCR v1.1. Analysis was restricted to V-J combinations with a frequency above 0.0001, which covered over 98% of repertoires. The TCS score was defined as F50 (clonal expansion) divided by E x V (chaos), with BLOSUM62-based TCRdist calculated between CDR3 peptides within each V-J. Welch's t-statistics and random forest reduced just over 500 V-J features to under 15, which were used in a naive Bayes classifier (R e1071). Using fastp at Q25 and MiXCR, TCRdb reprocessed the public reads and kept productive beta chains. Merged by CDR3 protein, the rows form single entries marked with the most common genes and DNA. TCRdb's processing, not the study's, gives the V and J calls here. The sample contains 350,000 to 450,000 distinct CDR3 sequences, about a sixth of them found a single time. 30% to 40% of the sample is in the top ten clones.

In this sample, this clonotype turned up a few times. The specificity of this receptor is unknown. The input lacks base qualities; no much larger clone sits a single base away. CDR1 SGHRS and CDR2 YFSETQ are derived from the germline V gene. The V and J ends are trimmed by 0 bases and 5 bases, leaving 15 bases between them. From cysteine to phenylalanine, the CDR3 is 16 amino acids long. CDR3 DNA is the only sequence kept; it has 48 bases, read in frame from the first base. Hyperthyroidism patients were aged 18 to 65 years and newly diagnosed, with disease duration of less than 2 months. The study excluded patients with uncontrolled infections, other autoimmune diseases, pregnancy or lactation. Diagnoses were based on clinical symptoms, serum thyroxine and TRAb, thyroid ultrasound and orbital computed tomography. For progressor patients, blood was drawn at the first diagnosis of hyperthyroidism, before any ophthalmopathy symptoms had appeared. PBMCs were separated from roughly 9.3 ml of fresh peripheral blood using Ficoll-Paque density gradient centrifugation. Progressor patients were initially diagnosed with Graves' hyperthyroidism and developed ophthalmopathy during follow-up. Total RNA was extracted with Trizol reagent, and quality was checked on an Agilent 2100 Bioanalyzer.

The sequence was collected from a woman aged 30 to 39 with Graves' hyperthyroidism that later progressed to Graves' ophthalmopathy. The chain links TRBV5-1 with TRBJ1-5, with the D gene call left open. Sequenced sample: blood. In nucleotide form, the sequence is TGCGCCAGCAGCTTGGCCCCTACGGGCGGGTATCAGCCCCAGCATTTT. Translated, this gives CASSLAPTGGYQPQHF.